Each of the 21 T cell receptor beta chains below was sequenced from the same sample in a study of T cells after yellow fever vaccination. One entry per CDR3 protein results from TCRdb running MiXCR on the 5' RACE reads. The sample includes some 350,000 distinct CDR3 sequences, roughly 9.4% of them seen just once. This material consisted of PBMCs, taken on the day of the first yellow fever vaccination. The receptors here all came from a man aged 18 to 35 who received the YFV17D yellow fever vaccine.

This clonotype was detected a few times. The chain employs TRBV13 and TRBJ2-3; tentatively, D is TRBD2 (7 bases). V dropped 5 bases and J dropped 2 bases, with 17 bases sitting between them. The CDR3 consists of 16 residues. Per germline, CDR1 PRHDT and CDR2 FYEKMQ (reference sequence). In DNA, the CDR3 is TGTGCCAGCAGCGCGAGAGGGCGGGGGCCCACAGATACGCAGTATTTT. Translation gives CASSARGRGPTDTQYF.

The J gene is TRBJ2-7, the V gene TRBV9; 7 nucleotides line up with TRBD2. The V segment lost 4 bases and the J segment 0 bases; nucleotides outside the gene matches: 10. The germline V gene encodes CDR1 SGDLS and CDR2 YYNGEE. The CDR3 totals 16 residues. The CDR3 loop is CASSSGLGLSSYEQYF. DNA for the CDR3: TGTGCCAGCAGCTCTGGCTTGGGACTAAGCTCCTACGAGCAGTACTTC.

This clonotype was recorded a few times. The V call is TRBV3-1, the J call TRBJ1-6; a possible D gene is TRBD1 (6 bases). Germline loops: CDR1 LGHDT, CDR2 YNNKEL (reference sequence). This CDR3 comprises 13 residues. Deletions cut 5 bases from V and 10 bases from J, with 12 bases between. The CDR3 sequence: CASSSDSVSPLHF. Here the CDR3 DNA reads TGTGCCAGCAGCTCGGACAGCGTATCACCCCTCCACTTT.

This clonotype has at least ten counts. This rearrangement joins TRBV2 to TRBJ1-4; D is ambiguous. Germline CDR1 SNHLY, CDR2 FYNNEI. Trimming shortened V by 8 bases and J by 0 bases, and 19 bases separated the two germline ends. CDR3 size: 17 residues. CDR3 sequence reads: CASGVREDVATNEKLFF. The CDR3 DNA sequence: TGTGCCAGCGGTGTACGGGAGGATGTTGCAACTAATGAAAAACTGTTTTTT.

This clonotype has a count of ten or more. The V call is TRBV6-2 or TRBV6-3, the J call TRBJ2-1; 8 positions match TRBD1. The V segment lost 6 bases and the J segment 1 base; nucleotides outside the gene matches: 8. This CDR3 contains 16 residues. Germline CDR1 and CDR2: MNHEY and SVGEGT. CDR3 in amino acids: CASRTYRGESYNEQFF. The CDR3 DNA reads TGTGCCAGCAGAACCTACAGGGGGGAATCCTACAATGAGCAGTTCTTC.

This clonotype has only a few counts. This sequence joins TRBV30 and TRBJ2-5, with TRBD1 matching over 7 bases. V shed 1 base, J shed 5 bases, and the junction held 4 bases outside the gene matches. The CDR3 spans 13 residues. Germline V gene lookup returns CDR1 GTSNPN and CDR2 SVGIG (reference sequence). This chain's CDR3 is CAWSGEGAETQYF. CDR3 DNA: TGTGCCTGGAGTGGAGAGGGGGCGGAGACCCAGTACTTC.

The chain employs TRBV10-3 and TRBJ2-2, with 7 bases lining up with TRBD2. V lost 6 bases, J lost 7 bases, and 8 bases stayed unmatched. The CDR3 spans 14 residues. Germline V gives CDR1 ENHRY, CDR2 SYGVKD. The CDR3 coding sequence is TGTGCCATCAGCCCCAGCGGGGATAGCGGGGAGCTGTTTTTT. This translates into CAISPSGDSGELFF.

This clonotype has at least ten counts. The V gene is TRBV4-1, the J gene TRBJ2-7; tentatively, D is TRBD1 (5 bases). Germline CDR1 MGHRA, CDR2 YSYEKL. There are 12 residues in the CDR3. Trimming removed 0 bases from V and 6 bases from J, with 6 bases in between. The CDR3 loop reads CASSQERGEQYF. The CDR3 DNA is TGCGCCAGCAGCCAAGAAAGGGGCGAGCAGTACTTC.

This clonotype was detected only a few times. The chain combines TRBV11-2 with TRBJ2-3, with 10 bases matching TRBD2. The CDR3 totals 20 residues. Germline V gives CDR1 SGHAT, CDR2 FQNNGV. V shed 5 bases and J 1 base; nucleotides not matched to a gene: 18. The DNA for the CDR3 is TGTGCCAGCAGCAACAGACAATTTTTAGGACTAGCGGAGGGCACAGATACGCAGTATTTT. Its protein is CASSNRQFLGLAEGTDTQYF.

This clonotype was picked up a small number of times. The chain carries TRBV9 and TRBJ2-6, with a possible D match to TRBD1 (6 bases). The germline CDR1 and CDR2 sequences are SGDLS and YYNGEE. Trimming cost V 2 bases and J 2 bases, with 8 bases left between them. The CDR3 covers 15 residues. The CDR3 DNA is TGTGCCAGCAGCGTCACAGGGACTGGGGCCAACGTCCTGACTTTC. It encodes CASSVTGTGANVLTF.

The CDR3 sequence: CASSNQQPQHF. The CDR3 DNA is TGTGCCAGCAGTAACCAACAGCCCCAGCATTTT. The chain uses TRBV28 and TRBJ1-5; D is unclear. The CDR3 covers 11 residues. In germline, CDR1 is MDHEN, CDR2 SYDVKM. Trimming stripped 5 bases from V and 7 bases from J, with 6 bases between.

This chain links TRBV12-3 or TRBV12-4 with TRBJ2-3; D might be TRBD1 (5 bases). The CDR3 consists of 14 residues. Between the trimmed V and J ends, which lost 6 bases and 2 bases, there was a span of 12 bases. The CDR3 spells CASRPGRATDTQYF. CDR3 in DNA: TGTGCCAGCAGGCCCGGCAGGGCCACAGATACGCAGTATTTT.

This clonotype was detected ten times or more. This chain connects TRBV12-3 or TRBV12-4 to TRBJ2-5, with D perhaps matching TRBD2 (7 bases). With 3 bases removed from V and 5 bases from J, the gap between germline ends came to 16 bases. The CDR3 runs to 15 residues. The CDR3 DNA reads as TGTGCCAGCAGTTTCGCCTCGGGGGGCGGGGAGACCCAGTACTTC. Encoded protein: CASSFASGGGETQYF.

The table lists this clonotype with many counts. V and J are TRBV28 and TRBJ2-4, with a tentative D call TRBD2 (6 bases). Trimming took off 6 bases at V and 7 bases at J, with 13 bases between the two ends. The CDR3 is made up of 13 amino acids. From germline, CDR1 is MDHEN and CDR2 SYDVKM. CDR3 coding DNA: TGTGCCAGCAGCCCGGACTATGGGAACATTCAGTACTTC. Encoded protein: CASSPDYGNIQYF.

This clonotype was observed at least ten times. The CDR3 nucleotides read TGTGCCAGCAGCTTCCAAGGACTAGGAACTGAAGCTTTCTTT. Protein: CASSFQGLGTEAFF. The genes are TRBV7-3 and TRBJ1-1; D not certain. The V end was cut by 3 bases, the J end by 5 bases, with 13 bases between. This CDR3 has 14 amino acids. The V gene's germline CDR1 is SGHTA and CDR2 FQGTGA.

V and J are TRBV9 and TRBJ2-6; no firm D call. Trimming removed 2 bases at V and 2 bases at J, with 5 bases between. Germline loops: CDR1 SGDLS, CDR2 YYNGEE. This CDR3 is 14 amino acids long. CDR3 sequence reads: CASSVPTGANVLTF. CDR3 coding DNA: TGTGCCAGCAGCGTCCCGACTGGGGCCAACGTCCTGACTTTC.

The rearrangement joins TRBV27 to TRBJ2-3; D is perhaps TRBD2 (6 bases). This CDR3 is 15 amino acids long. The germline gives CDR1 MNHEY, CDR2 SMNVEV (reference sequence). The V gene lost 2 bases and the J gene lost 5 bases, with 14 bases spanning the gap. CDR3 DNA: TGTGCCAGCAGTTTAAGACTAGGGCTTGGAGATACGCAGTATTTT. This translates into CASSLRLGLGDTQYF.

The CDR3 DNA reads as TGTGCCAGCAGTTTATCCCCTGTCGCGTATGGCTACACCTTC. Translated: CASSLSPVAYGYTF. The chain is built from TRBV6-2 or TRBV6-3 and TRBJ1-2, with D hard to call. V was clipped by 4 bases and J by 5 bases, with 14 bases between them. The CDR3 is made up of 14 amino acids. The germline gives CDR1 MNHEY, CDR2 SVGEGT.

This clonotype was recorded a few times. V and J are TRBV18 and TRBJ1-1; D perhaps matches TRBD1 (6 bases). This CDR3 is 15 amino acids long. The ends were cut back, 2 bases at V and 5 bases at J, with 15 bases in the middle. Germline V CDR1 and CDR2: KGHSH, LQKENI. CDR3 amino acids: CASSPTAQGRTEAFF. The CDR3, as DNA: TGTGCCAGCTCACCAACGGCCCAGGGGAGGACTGAAGCTTTCTTT.

This clonotype was detected many times. V gene TRBV12-3 or TRBV12-4 combines with J gene TRBJ2-5, with D perhaps matching TRBD1 (5 bases). The CDR3 covers 16 residues. The V end lost 5 bases, the J end lost 0 bases, and 16 bases lay between the germline ends. CDR3 in DNA: TGTGCCAGCAGTACCCGCCCGCAGGGCTACCAAGAGACCCAGTACTTC. It encodes CASSTRPQGYQETQYF.

This clonotype was seen at least ten times. The chain couples TRBV4-3 to TRBJ2-3; the D gene is possibly TRBD1 (5 bases). The CDR3 extends over 16 amino acids. Germline-derived CDR1 and CDR2 are LGHNA and YSLEER. Between the trimmed V and J ends, which lost 0 bases and 2 bases, there was a span of 12 bases. CDR3 region: CASSQDGGAHTDTQYF. CDR3 nucleotide sequence: TGCGCCAGCAGCCAAGATGGTGGGGCCCACACAGATACGCAGTATTTT.